The entry below describes one TCR beta chain. The antigen is undetermined. As defined, naive CD8 cells were CD45RO-negative and positively selected for CCR7, with terminally differentiated effector memory CD45RA+ cells excluded. The healthy adult donors were HIV-negative and reported no recent acute infections or vaccinations. These data come from a study of shared clonotypes between healthy human individuals. A deep-level run was used for the assay. Produced via immunoSEQ multiplex PCR; TCRdb's table is partial and in-frame only. The data hold about 2 million clones, with about 94% observed a single time. General study points: Few donors limited the genetic and exposure-history diversity represented. Naive subsets typically showed greater estimated richness than memory subsets.

Germline V gene lookup returns CDR1 SGHRS and CDR2 YFSETQ. Trimming pared 1 base from V and 3 bases from J, leaving 17 bases between. The length of the CDR3 is 16 residues. The material sequenced was naive CD8+ T cells sorted from blood. The chain combines TRBV5-1 with TRBJ2-7; possible D gene TRBD1, 8 bases. The sequence was collected from a man aged 18 to 29 in good health. The CDR3 region is CASSLPTTGGGYEQYF. DNA for the CDR3: TGCGCCAGCAGCTTGCCTACCACAGGGGGGGGCTACGAGCAGTACTTC.